This T cell receptor beta chain originates from a study of identical twins. This clonotype has just a few counts. All donors were healthy Caucasians. A universal primer site came from template switching; cDNA carried unique molecular identifiers. TCRdb analysed the 5' RACE reads with MiXCR anew, one entry per CDR3 protein. Of a few hundred thousand distinct CDR3 sequences listed, roughly 15% are singletons. Germline CDR1 and CDR2: SGHTA and FQGNSA. This CDR3 region has 13 residues. V was shortened by 2 bases and J by 4 bases, with 9 bases between the two germline ends. A further study also used this sample, focusing on yellow fever vaccine responses in identical twins.

This sequence joins TRBV7-2 and TRBJ2-7; a possible D gene is TRBD1 (6 bases). The clonotype was recovered from a young woman in good health. Sequencing was performed on CD4+ T cells sorted from blood. This CDR3 is CASSLSGQYEQYF. The CDR3 coding sequence is TGTGCCAGCAGCTTATCCGGACAGTACGAGCAGTACTTC.